This T cell receptor beta chain was found in a study of T cell changes during pregnancy in multiple sclerosis. TCRdb keeps only in-frame clones here, not all; method: immunoSEQ multiplex PCR. The sample contains tens of thousands of clones, around 92% of which appear only once. The CDR3 has 15 residues. V trimming: 2 bases; J trimming: 4 bases; junction bases outside the gene matches: 4. Germline V lookup: CDR1 MDHEN, CDR2 SYDVKM. The TCR was taken from a female donor in good health, enrolled as a control in a pregnancy study. The material sequenced was CD4+ T cells from peripheral blood mononuclear cells, taken after pregnancy. V gene TRBV28 combines with J gene TRBJ1-2, with 10 positions matching TRBD1. This CDR3 is CASSLRTGGAYGYTF. The DNA for the CDR3 is TGTGCCAGCAGTTTAAGGACAGGGGGGGCCTATGGCTACACCTTC.